This T cell receptor beta chain appears in the sequencing data of a study of PD-L1 blockade in urothelial cancer. For the study at large: The patients' atezolizumab therapy, 1,200 mg intravenously every 3 weeks, started in about 2014. Each participant's history included 0 to 3 prior chemotherapy regimens.

As for time point: peripheral blood 6 weeks after treatment start. Urothelial carcinoma in patients was locally advanced or metastatic. Germline V gene lookup returns CDR1 LGHNT and CDR2 FRNRAP. The CDR3 has 13 amino acids. J was trimmed by 5 bases and V by 4 bases; bases with no gene match: 4. Spiking each PCR with synthetic TCR analog templates was performed. Sequenced by immunoSEQ multiplex PCR; TCRdb stores in-frame clones only, minus some. Among 40,000 to 55,000 clones listed, approximately 90% were seen once. The J gene is TRBJ2-7, the V gene TRBV12-5; 8 bases are a match to TRBD2. The sample was PBMCs, taken around atezolizumab (anti-PD-L1) treatment. This receptor was identified in a man in his 60s with urothelial cancer. CDR3 nucleotide sequence: TGTGCTAGTGGTTCGGGGGGGTCCCACGAGCAGTACTTC. It specifies CASGSGGSHEQYF. Full variable domain (rest looked up from reference TRBV12-5 and TRBJ2-7): DARVTQTPRHKVTEMGQEVTMRCQPILGHNTVFWYRQTMMQGLELLAYFRNRAPLDDSGMPKDRFSAEMPDATLATLKIQPSEPRDSAVYFCASGSGGSHEQYFGPGTRLTVT.